Below, 29 T cell receptor beta chains from the same sample are listed, as sequenced in a study of TIL therapy for anti-PD-1-resistant metastatic lung cancer. The immunoSEQ assay was v3. Method: immunoSEQ multiplex PCR; TCRdb's copy keeps in-frame clones and lacks some. The table has about 50,000 clones, 70% to 85% seen once. Time point reported: pre-treatment sample, taken before nivolumab and TIL therapy. Pleural nodules or supraclavicular lymph nodes made up most of the excised metastases sampled. The sequenced sample was tumor tissue, obtained at baseline. The receptors were gathered from a person between 25 and 79 years old with non-small cell lung cancer.

The CDR3 bases are TGTGCCAGCAGTTCGACAGGGGGTACTGGGGCCAACGTCCTGACTTTC. Its protein is CASSSTGGTGANVLTF. This chain joins TRBV27 and TRBJ2-6; 9 bases agree with TRBD1. In germline, CDR1 is MNHEY, CDR2 SMNVEV (reference sequence). This CDR3 is built from 16 residues. V lost 4 bases, J lost 2 bases, and 3 bases stayed unmatched.

The V gene is TRBV27, the J gene TRBJ1-1, with no clear D. The CDR3 contains 11 residues. Germline values: CDR1 MNHEY, CDR2 SMNVEV (reference sequence). V was clipped by 8 bases and J by 6 bases, with 10 bases between them. The CDR3 DNA sequence: TGTGCCAGCGGCTTATCTGCTGAAGCTTTCTTT. Its translation is CASGLSAEAFF.

The chain joins TRBV29-1 to TRBJ2-1, with 12 bases fitting TRBD2. Germline V gene lookup returns CDR1 SQVTM and CDR2 ANQGSEA. The CDR3 length is 11 residues. V trimming: 6 bases; J trimming: 12 bases; junction bases outside the gene matches: 3. CDR3 DNA sequence: TGCAGCGTCGGACTAGCGGGATTGCAGTTCTTC. As protein: CSVGLAGLQFF.

This clone was picked up one time. The genes are TRBV6-5 and TRBJ2-7, with D perhaps given as TRBD1 or TRBD2 (5 bases each). The CDR3 consists of 13 residues. The germline V gene has CDR1 MNHEY and CDR2 SVGAGI. The V and J ends lost 0 bases and 5 bases respectively, with 8 bases between them. In DNA, the CDR3 is TGTGCCAGCAGTTACTCGTTGGGGGACGAGCAGTACTTC. This sequence encodes CASSYSLGDEQYF.

This chain connects TRBV19 to TRBJ1-2; 7 bases fit TRBD1. The germline gives CDR1 LNHDA, CDR2 SQIVND (reference sequence). V was clipped by 11 bases and J by 5 bases; unmatched bases: 8. The CDR3 loop spans 12 amino acids. CDR3 nucleotides: TGTGCCCGGAAGGGACAGCTATATGGCTACACCTTC. As protein: CARKGQLYGYTF.

The rearrangement links TRBV30 to TRBJ2-6, with D maybe TRBD1 (6 bases). There are 17 residues in the CDR3. Germline assignment: CDR1 GTSNPN and CDR2 SVGIG (reference sequence). V dropped 2 bases and J dropped 0 bases, with 14 bases sitting between them. CDR3 sequence: CAWSLQGPLSGANVLTF. Here the CDR3 DNA reads TGTGCCTGGAGTCTCCAGGGGCCCCTCTCTGGGGCCAACGTCCTGACTTTC.

The rearrangement joins TRBV11-3 to TRBJ2-7; tentatively, D is TRBD2 (5 bases). Germline values: CDR1 SGHNT, CDR2 YENEEA. V lost 4 bases to trimming and J lost 5 bases, with 9 bases between them. This CDR3 contains 12 residues. CDR3: CASSSTSDEQYF. The DNA for the CDR3 is TGTGCCAGCAGCTCCACTAGTGACGAGCAGTACTTC.

The chain combines TRBV5-1 with TRBJ2-2; D unclear. With 5 bases removed from V and 0 bases from J, the gap between germline ends came to 20 bases. CDR3 length equals 18 residues. Germline V gene lookup returns CDR1 SGHRS and CDR2 YFSETQ. CDR3 in amino acids: CASSIRAQRGSNTGELFF. CDR3 nucleotides: TGCGCCAGCAGTATTCGGGCACAGCGCGGTTCGAACACCGGGGAGCTGTTTTTT.

This sequence joins TRBV5-1 and TRBJ1-1, with 7 bases matching TRBD1. The V segment lost 4 bases and the J segment 0 bases; nucleotides outside the gene matches: 0. This CDR3 comprises 13 residues. Germline V lookup: CDR1 SGHRS, CDR2 YFSETQ. DNA for the CDR3: TGCGCCAGCAGCAGGGGGCTGAACACTGAAGCTTTCTTT. Its translation is CASSRGLNTEAFF.

V is TRBV2 and J is TRBJ1-2; 8 positions match TRBD1. Germline-derived CDR1 and CDR2 are SNHLY and FYNNEI. V was pared by 7 bases and J by 7 bases, with 14 bases of the junction left unmatched. The CDR3 is made up of 15 amino acids. The CDR3 DNA reads as TGTGCCAGCACGAGACAGGGGACTCAGCGTGGTGGCTACACCTTC. This translates into CASTRQGTQRGGYTF. The full variable domain, in which reference TRBV2 and TRBJ1-2 provide the parts outside the CDR3, is EPEVTQTPSHQVTQMGQEVILRCVPISNHLYFYWYRQILGQKVEFLVSFYNNEISEKSEIFDDQFSVERPDGSNFTLKIRSTKLEDSAMYFCASTRQGTQRGGYTFGSGTRLTVV.

A few counts support this clone. The chain links TRBV29-1 to TRBJ1-4, with D possibly matching TRBD1 (6 bases). This CDR3 has 15 amino acids. CDR1 and CDR2 from the germline V gene are SQVTM and ANQGSEA. Trimming cost V 4 bases and J 4 bases, with 16 bases left between them. The CDR3 protein is CSVGGAGVNNEKLFF. As DNA, the CDR3 is TGCAGCGTTGGGGGGGCAGGGGTGAATAATGAAAAACTGTTTTTT.

The chain uses TRBV7-2 and TRBJ1-5; no clear D. The germline V and J ends were trimmed by 1 base and 1 base, with 8 bases remaining between them. Germline lookup yields CDR1 SGHTA and CDR2 FQGNSA. The CDR3 runs to 15 residues. CDR3 sequence reads: CASSLELQSNQPQHF. The CDR3 bases are TGTGCCAGCAGCTTAGAACTACAAAGCAATCAGCCCCAGCATTTT.

The chain couples TRBV29-1 to TRBJ2-7; tentative D call: TRBD1 (6 bases). From germline, CDR1 is SQVTM and CDR2 ANQGSEA. Trimming removed 5 bases from V and 5 bases from J, with 10 bases in between. This CDR3 has 11 residues. CDR3 residues: CSVLRGHEQYF. Written as DNA, the CDR3 is TGCAGCGTTCTCAGGGGCCACGAGCAGTACTTC.

A few counts support this clone. The rearrangement links TRBV6-4 to TRBJ1-2; D not certain. In germline, CDR1 is MRHNA, CDR2 SNTAGT. CDR3 length: 15 amino acids. The ends were cut back, 2 bases at V and 2 bases at J, with 12 bases in the middle. The CDR3, as DNA: TGTGCCAGCAGTGACGGGTCGCAAGGGAACTATGGCTACACCTTC. Translation: CASSDGSQGNYGYTF.

The chain carries TRBV30 and TRBJ1-3; D perhaps matches TRBD1 (5 bases). CDR1 is GTSNPN and CDR2 is SVGIG in the germline V gene (reference sequence). Trimming stripped 2 bases from V and 2 bases from J, with 7 bases between. The CDR3 has 13 residues. CDR3 in amino acids: CAWSPGAGNTIYF. The CDR3 DNA sequence: TGTGCCTGGAGTCCGGGGGCTGGAAACACCATATATTTT.

This clone was seen more than once but under ten times. This chain uses TRBV5-1 with TRBJ1-5, with 10 bases that match TRBD1. V was pared by 0 bases and J by 7 bases, with 7 bases of the junction left unmatched. Germline V CDR1 and CDR2: SGHRS, YFSETQ. The CDR3 runs to 16 residues. CDR3 sequence reads: CASSLARGTGVQPQHF. CDR3 nucleotide sequence: TGCGCCAGCAGCTTGGCTCGCGGGACAGGGGTGCAGCCCCAGCATTTT.

V and J are TRBV18 and TRBJ2-3; tentative D call: TRBD2 (6 bases). Trimming took 3 bases from V and 2 from J, leaving 12 bases between them. Germline V gene lookup returns CDR1 KGHSH and CDR2 LQKENI. The CDR3 spans 15 residues. The CDR3 sequence is CASSPRLGVTDTQYF. Here the CDR3 DNA reads TGTGCCAGCTCACCTAGACTAGGAGTCACAGATACGCAGTATTTT.

This clone was counted a single time. This chain joins TRBV6-6 and TRBJ2-7, with 8 bases aligning to TRBD2. Per germline, CDR1 MNHNY and CDR2 SVGAGI (reference sequence). CDR3 length: 15 amino acids. With 10 bases clipped from V and 2 bases from J, the junction kept 13 bases outside the gene matches. In DNA form, the CDR3 reads TGTGCCACCGGACGATGGACTAGCTCGACCTACGAGCAGTACTTC. Translated: CATGRWTSSTYEQYF.

The V gene is TRBV28, the J gene TRBJ1-2, with D unclear. CDR1 and CDR2 from the germline V gene are MDHEN and SYDVKM. The CDR3 loop spans 13 amino acids. Trimming pared 6 bases from V and 8 bases from J, leaving 16 bases between. CDR3 loop: CASRRKGWAGYTF. CDR3 sequence (DNA): TGTGCCAGCAGACGTAAAGGGTGGGCCGGCTACACCTTC.

This sequence joins TRBV11-2 and TRBJ1-3; no clear D. V lost 1 base and J 0 bases, leaving 7 bases between the germline ends. CDR1 and CDR2 from the germline V gene are SGHAT and FQNNGV. This CDR3 is built from 15 residues. The CDR3, as DNA: TGTGCCAGCAGCTTAGTGCCTTCCTCTGGAAACACCATATATTTT. Its protein is CASSLVPSSGNTIYF.

This chain uses TRBV19 with TRBJ1-2; D gene ambiguous. The CDR3 covers 10 residues. The V end lost 7 bases, the J end lost 5 bases, and 5 bases lay between the germline ends. From germline, CDR1 is LNHDA and CDR2 SQIVND (reference sequence). CDR3: CASNQYGYTF. CDR3 sequence (DNA): TGTGCCAGTAATCAGTATGGCTACACCTTC. Filled out from reference TRBV19 and TRBJ1-2, the complete variable domain reads DGGITQSPKYLFRKEGQNVTLSCEQNLNHDAMYWYRQDPGQGLRLIYYSQIVNDFQKGDIAEGYSVSREKKESFPLTVTSAQKNPTAFYLCASNQYGYTFGSGTRLTVV.

This chain joins TRBV10-3 and TRBJ1-6; D unresolved. Trimming left V 7 bases short and J 8 bases short, with 15 bases between. Per the germline V gene, CDR1 is ENHRY and CDR2 is SYGVKD. This CDR3 region has 14 residues. The DNA of the CDR3 is TGTGCCATCAACACCTTGGGTCCAGATTCACCCCTCCACTTT. Its protein is CAINTLGPDSPLHF.

V and J are TRBV5-5 and TRBJ2-6; D perhaps matches TRBD1 (6 bases). CDR1 and CDR2 from the germline V gene are SGHKS and YYEKEE (reference sequence). V was pared by 3 bases and J by 2 bases, with 9 bases between. CDR3 length: 15 amino acids. This CDR3 is CASSWWGPGANVLTF. The CDR3 nucleotides are TGTGCCAGCAGCTGGTGGGGGCCTGGGGCCAACGTCCTGACTTTC.

V usage is TRBV5-4 and J usage is TRBJ2-6; D is possibly TRBD2 (5 bases). The germline CDR1 and CDR2 sequences are SGHNT and YYREEE (reference sequence). CDR3 length: 16 amino acids. V lost 1 base, J lost 0 bases, and 8 bases lay in between. CDR3: CASSLPGYSGANVLTF. In nucleotides, the CDR3 is TGTGCCAGCAGCTTGCCGGGATACTCTGGGGCCAACGTCCTGACTTTC.

In regard to this clone: This sample includes further DNA sequences coding for the same CDR3. This chain links TRBV30 with TRBJ1-2, with D possibly TRBD1 on 5 matching bases. Trimming took off 1 base at V and 4 bases at J, with 10 bases between the two ends. The CDR3 is 13 residues long. CDR1 and CDR2 from the germline V gene are GTSNPN and SVGIG (reference sequence). The CDR3 DNA is TGTGCCTGGAGTGATGGGGCTGGCTATGGCTACACCTTC. Amino acids: CAWSDGAGYGYTF.

This clone was counted only a few times. V gene TRBV2 combines with J gene TRBJ1-6; TRBD1 is a possible D gene (5 bases). The germline V and J ends were trimmed by 6 bases and 8 bases, with 17 bases remaining between them. Germline-derived CDR1 and CDR2 are SNHLY and FYNNEI. This CDR3 has 15 residues. The CDR3 DNA reads as TGTGCCAGCAGGGCCAGCCGGGGGGGGGATTCACCCCTCCACTTT. Translation gives CASRASRGGDSPLHF.

The chain employs TRBV28 and TRBJ1-6, with D unclear. CDR3 length: 14 residues. Germline CDR1 reads MDHEN; CDR2 reads SYDVKM. The V end was cut by 2 bases, the J end by 6 bases, with 8 bases between. The CDR3 nucleotides are TGTGCCAGCAGTTTAGGGCAGTTTAATTCACCCCTCCACTTT. Its protein product is CASSLGQFNSPLHF.

The chain combines TRBV5-1 with TRBJ2-5; 10 bases align to TRBD2. The CDR3 is made up of 15 amino acids. Germline lookup yields CDR1 SGHRS and CDR2 YFSETQ. V gave up 4 bases and J gave up 6 bases; unmatched junction bases: 9. The CDR3 loop reads CASSPQRGGHQTQYF. As DNA, the CDR3 is TGCGCCAGCAGCCCCCAGCGGGGGGGCCATCAGACCCAGTACTTC. The whole variable domain, filled in from reference TRBV5-1 and TRBJ2-5, reads KAGVTQTPRYLIKTRGQQVTLSCSPISGHRSVSWYQQTPGQGLQFLFEYFSETQRNKGNFPGRFSGRQFSNSRSEMNVSTLELGDSALYLCASSPQRGGHQTQYFGPGTRLLVL.

In its sample, this clone was seen a few times. CDR3 region: CASSTLQGLGNQPQHF. The DNA for the CDR3 is TGTGCCAGCAGTACCCTACAGGGGTTGGGCAATCAGCCCCAGCATTTT. The rearrangement links TRBV28 to TRBJ1-5; 7 bases match TRBD1. This CDR3 is built from 16 residues. Germline lookup yields CDR1 MDHEN and CDR2 SYDVKM. Trimming at V came to 5 bases and at J to 2 bases, leaving 9 bases not matched to a gene.